Given below is one T cell receptor (beta chain) in context. Measured with immunoSEQ multiplex PCR; TCRdb has only the in-frame clones, and not every one. The profile shows about 100,000 clones, about 78% of them singletons. CDR3 length: 15 amino acids. The V end lost 1 base, the J end lost 3 bases, and 11 bases lay between the germline ends. CDR1 SGHDT and CDR2 YYEEEE come from the germline V gene. This sample was included in a study of blood T cell repertoires in COVID-19. The TCR originated in a man aged 50-60 years who had recovered from COVID-19. The sequencing input was peripheral blood. V usage is TRBV5-6 and J usage is TRBJ2-1; maybe TRBD2 (5 bases). This CDR3 is CASSLWRAHYNEQFF. CDR3 bases: TGTGCCAGCAGCTTGTGGCGGGCTCACTACAATGAGCAGTTCTTC.